This T cell receptor (beta chain) was sequenced during a study of early T cells in non-severe SARS-CoV-2 infection. Study as a whole: From unsorted whole blood, bulk RNA was sequenced, and the chains remained unpaired.

This CDR3 is built from 15 residues. Germline CDR1 SGHRS, CDR2 YFSETQ. V lost 4 bases and J 4 bases, leaving 15 bases between the germline ends. Separate cDNA molecules each had unique molecular identifiers attached to them. Via MiXCR, TCRdb re-called the 5' RACE reads, giving one row per CDR3 protein. In the table there are about 80,000 distinct CDR3 sequences, 5% to 7% of which are singletons. This clonotype showed up many times. The antigen is unknown. Whole-study findings and limits: VDJdb-based annotation leaned toward anti-spike CD8 responses and missed private and CD4 specificities.

Sequencing was done on a sample of whole blood. V usage is TRBV5-1 and J usage is TRBJ1-5; D gene unclear. This TCR came from an adult who was a healthcare worker with PCR-confirmed SARS-CoV-2 infection or an uninfected control (not recorded which). CDR3 protein: CASSPDGPDNQPQHF. The CDR3 DNA sequence: TGCGCCAGCAGCCCGGACGGGCCCGATAATCAGCCCCAGCATTTT.